The rows below give T cell receptor beta chains drawn from one sample of a study of shared clonotypes between healthy human individuals. TCRdb's table, derived via immunoSEQ multiplex PCR, lists solely in-frame clones and lacks some. The table records 2 million or so clones, over 85% of them present only once. Sequencing was performed on naive CD4+ T cells sorted from blood. These receptors were taken from a man in his late teens or twenties in good health. CDR3s include the opening cysteine and the closing phenylalanine or tryptophan. A D gene is named only where the DNA matches it firmly. A clone size is listed for some rows: how often the clone was seen (once, few, many), or a class if it is expanded.

d_call | j_call | clone_size | v_call | cdr3_nt | cdr3_aa
TRBD2 | TRBJ2-3 | - | TRBV7-2 | TGTGCCAGCAGCTTAGCGGCGGGAGGAGGGGAAAATACGCAGTATTTT | CASSLAAGGGENTQYF
- | TRBJ2-7 | - | TRBV6-6 | TGTGCCAGCAGGGGGTTCGGGGGCTACGAGCAGTACTTC | CASRGFGGYEQYF
- | TRBJ2-1 | - | TRBV12-5 | TGTGCTAGTGGTTTCCATAGAGACAATGAGCAGTTCTTC | CASGFHRDNEQFF
- | TRBJ1-4 | - | TRBV4-1 | TGCGCCAGCAGCCTTGGACACTCTGGAGGCGAAAAACTGTTTTTT | CASSLGHSGGEKLFF
TRBD1 | TRBJ2-7 | - | TRBV18 | TGTGCCAGCTCACCTCAGGGGGATTTATACGAGCAGTACTTC | CASSPQGDLYEQYF
TRBD2 | TRBJ2-7 | - | TRBV28 | TGTGCCAGCAGCCTAGCGGGCCCCTACGAGCAGTACTTC | CASSLAGPYEQYF
- | TRBJ2-2 | - | TRBV7-8 | TGTGCCAGCAGCCCTAATCGTGGACCCCCGGGACTTCTTTACACCGGGGAGCTGTTTTTT | CASSPNRGPPGLLYTGELFF
- | TRBJ2-3 | once | TRBV5-1 | TGCGCCAGCAGCGCCGGAGAGCCTAGCACAGATACGCAGTATTTT | CASSAGEPSTDTQYF
- | TRBJ2-2 | - | TRBV10-3 | TGTGCCATCAGTGAGCATTTAAAGACAGGAGCGAACACCGGGGAGCTGTTTTTT | CAISEHLKTGANTGELFF
- | TRBJ1-1 | - | TRBV28 | TGTGCCAGCAGTCACCGACAGGTCCTGAACACTGAAGCTTTCTTT | CASSHRQVLNTEAFF
- | TRBJ2-7 | once | TRBV19 | TGTGCCAGTAGCGACGAGGGGCCCGACGAGCAGTACTTC | CASSDEGPDEQYF
- | TRBJ1-6 | - | TRBV19 | TGTGCCAGTAAAAGGGCCTCGAATTCACCCCTCCACTTT | CASKRASNSPLHF
- | TRBJ1-5 | - | TRBV28 | TGTGCCAGCAGTTTCCTCGTTGGCAATCAGCCCCAGCATTTT | CASSFLVGNQPQHF
- | TRBJ2-7 | - | TRBV15 | TGTGCCACCACCCAAGGGACCAAGCAGTACTTC | CATTQGTKQYF
TRBD2 | TRBJ2-1 | - | TRBV10-1 | TGCGCCAGCAGTGAGTCAAGCGGGATGAACGACAATGAGCAGTTCTTC | CASSESSGMNDNEQFF
TRBD1 | TRBJ2-5 | - | TRBV11-2 | TGTGCCAGCAGCTTAGGGGGACAGGGGCTAGAGACCCAGTACTTC | CASSLGGQGLETQYF
TRBD2 | TRBJ2-7 | - | TRBV6-5 | TGTGCCAGCAGTTACTCCCCGGGACTAGCCTACGAGCAGTACTTC | CASSYSPGLAYEQYF
- | TRBJ1-1 | - | TRBV5-1 | TGCGCCAGCAGCCCAGAAAGGATCACTGAAGCTTTCTTT | CASSPERITEAFF
- | TRBJ2-7 | - | TRBV5-6 | TGTGCCAGCAGCCCCCACCCGGGCCCGCAGAGAGACGAGCAGTACTTC | CASSPHPGPQRDEQYF
- | TRBJ1-4 | - | TRBV7-9 | TGTGCCAGCAGCCACGGGACTCTTGCAACTAATGAAAAACTGTTTTTT | CASSHGTLATNEKLFF
- | TRBJ2-7 | once | TRBV29-1 | TGCAGCGTTGAATTCGGTTCAGGGACAAGGGGCGAGCAGTACTTC | CSVEFGSGTRGEQYF
TRBD1 | TRBJ2-1 | - | TRBV6-6 | TGTGCCTCATGTGTACCGGGACAGCACTTTAATGAGCAGTTCTTC | CASCVPGQHFNEQFF
TRBD2 | TRBJ2-1 | - | TRBV6-1 | TGTGCCAGCAGTGAAGCGCCCCCCTCCCTAGCGGGAGGTTCACAGGAGCAGTTCTTC | CASSEAPPSLAGGSQEQFF
- | TRBJ2-4 | once | TRBV7-6 | TGTGCCAGCAGCCCGGGCGGCAAAAACATTCAGTACTTC | CASSPGGKNIQYF
TRBD1 | TRBJ2-2 | - | TRBV7-9 | TGTGCCAGCAGTTCGACAGGGCCCGGGGAGCTGTTTTTT | CASSSTGPGELFF
- | TRBJ1-2 | - | TRBV10-1 | TGCGCCAGCAGTGAGTCGCTAAACTATGGCTACACCTTC | CASSESLNYGYTF
TRBD2 | TRBJ2-1 | - | TRBV11-3 | TGTGCCAGCAGCTTAGAGGGTCCTAGCGGGGACAATGAGCAGTTCTTC | CASSLEGPSGDNEQFF
- | TRBJ1-6 | - | TRBV30 | TGTGCCTGGAGCCTGGGCGATAATTCACCCCTCCACTTT | CAWSLGDNSPLHF
- | TRBJ1-5 | once | TRBV10-2 | TGCGCCAGCAGTGAGGGGACTGGAATCAATCAGCCCCAGCATTTT | CASSEGTGINQPQHF